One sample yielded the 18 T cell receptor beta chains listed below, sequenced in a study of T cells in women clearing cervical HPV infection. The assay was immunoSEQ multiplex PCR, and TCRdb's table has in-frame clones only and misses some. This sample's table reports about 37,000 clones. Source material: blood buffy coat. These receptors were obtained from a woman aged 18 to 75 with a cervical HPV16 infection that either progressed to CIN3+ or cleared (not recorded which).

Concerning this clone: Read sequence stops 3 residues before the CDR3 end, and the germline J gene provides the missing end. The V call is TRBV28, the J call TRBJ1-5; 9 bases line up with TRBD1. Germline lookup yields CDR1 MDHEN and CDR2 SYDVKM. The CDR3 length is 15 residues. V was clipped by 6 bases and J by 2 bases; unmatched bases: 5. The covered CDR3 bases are TGTGCCAGCAGGGGGACAGGGCGGCGCAATCAGCCC. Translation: CASRGTGRRNQP. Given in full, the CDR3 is CASRGTGRRNQPQHF. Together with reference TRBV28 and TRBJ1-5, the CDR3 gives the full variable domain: DVKVTQSSRYLVKRTGEKVFLECVQDMDHENMFWYRQDPGLGLRLIYFSYDVKMKEKGDIPEGYSVSREKKERFSLILESASTNQTSMYLCASRGTGRRNQPQHFGDGTRLSIL.

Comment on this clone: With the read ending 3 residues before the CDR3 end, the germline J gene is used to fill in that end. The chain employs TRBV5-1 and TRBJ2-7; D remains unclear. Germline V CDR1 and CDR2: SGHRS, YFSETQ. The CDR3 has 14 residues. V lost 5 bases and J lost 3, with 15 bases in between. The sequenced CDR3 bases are TGCGCCAGCAGTCCAATCATCCCCAACTACGAG. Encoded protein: CASSPIIPNYE. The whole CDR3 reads CASSPIIPNYEQYF.

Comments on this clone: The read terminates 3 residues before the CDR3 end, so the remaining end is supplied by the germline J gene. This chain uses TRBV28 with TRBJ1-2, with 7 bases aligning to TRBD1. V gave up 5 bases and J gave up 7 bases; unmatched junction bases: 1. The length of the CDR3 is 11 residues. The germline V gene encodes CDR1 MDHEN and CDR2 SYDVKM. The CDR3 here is CASSHRGGYTF. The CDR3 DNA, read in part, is TGTGCCAGCAGTCACAGGGGTGGC.

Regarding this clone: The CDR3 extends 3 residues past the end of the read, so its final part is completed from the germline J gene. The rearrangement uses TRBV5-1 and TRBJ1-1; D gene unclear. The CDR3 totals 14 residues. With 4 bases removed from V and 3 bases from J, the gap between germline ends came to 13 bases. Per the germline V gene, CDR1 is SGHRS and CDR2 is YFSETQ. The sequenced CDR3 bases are TGCGCCAGCAGCACCGCGGGAATGCACACTGAA. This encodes CASSTAGMHTE. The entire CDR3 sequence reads CASSTAGMHTEAFF.

The CDR3 sequence is CSAILAGGGETQYF. CDR3 bases read: TGCAGTGCTATATTAGCGGGAGGGGGAGAGACG. The chain has TRBV20-1 and TRBJ2-3; the match to TRBD2 covers 11 bases. The CDR3 goes on 3 residues after the read ends, and that part is filled in from the germline J gene. This CDR3 spans 14 amino acids. CDR1 and CDR2 from the germline V gene are DFQATT and SNEGSKA (reference sequence).

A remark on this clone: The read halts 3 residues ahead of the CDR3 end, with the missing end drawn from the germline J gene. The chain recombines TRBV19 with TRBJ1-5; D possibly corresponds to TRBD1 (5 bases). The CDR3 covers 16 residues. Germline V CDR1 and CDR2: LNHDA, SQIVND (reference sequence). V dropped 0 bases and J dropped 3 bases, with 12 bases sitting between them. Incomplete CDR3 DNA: TGTGCCAGTAGTATAGATCTTCAGGGCCCCAATCAGCCC. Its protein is CASSIDLQGPNQP. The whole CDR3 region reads CASSIDLQGPNQPQHF.

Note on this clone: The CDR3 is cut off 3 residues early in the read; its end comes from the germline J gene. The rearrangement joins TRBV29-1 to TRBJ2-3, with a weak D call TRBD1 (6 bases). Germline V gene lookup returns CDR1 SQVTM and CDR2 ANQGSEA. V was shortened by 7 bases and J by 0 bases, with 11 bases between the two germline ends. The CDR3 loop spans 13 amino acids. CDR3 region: CSAGTLSTDTQYF. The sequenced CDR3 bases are TGCAGCGCTGGGACACTTAGCACAGATACG.

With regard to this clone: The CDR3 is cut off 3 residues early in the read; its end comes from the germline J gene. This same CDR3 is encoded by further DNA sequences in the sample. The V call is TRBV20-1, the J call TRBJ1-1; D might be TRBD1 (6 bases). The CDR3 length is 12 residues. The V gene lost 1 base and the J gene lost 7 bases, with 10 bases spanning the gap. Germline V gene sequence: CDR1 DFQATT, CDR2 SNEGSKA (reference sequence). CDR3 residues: CSARAMTGEAFF. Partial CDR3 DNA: TGCAGTGCTAGAGCGATGACAGGTGAA.

The CDR3 protein is CASSYGGSSGYEQYF. The CDR3 bases that were read are TGTGCCAGTAGTTACGGGGGGTCGAGTGGATACGAG. The chain combines TRBV19 with TRBJ2-7; the match to TRBD2 covers 7 bases. The missing CDR3 end, 3 residues past where the read stops, is filled in from the germline J gene. CDR3 size: 15 residues. CDR1 is LNHDA, CDR2 SQIVND, per germline (reference sequence). J was trimmed by 4 bases and V by 5 bases; bases with no gene match: 11.

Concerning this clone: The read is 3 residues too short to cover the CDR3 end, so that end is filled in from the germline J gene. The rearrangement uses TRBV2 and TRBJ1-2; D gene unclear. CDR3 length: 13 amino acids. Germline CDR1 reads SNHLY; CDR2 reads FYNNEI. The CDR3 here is CASSELARSTYTF. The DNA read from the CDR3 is TGTGCCAGCAGTGAACTCGCCCGAAGCACC.

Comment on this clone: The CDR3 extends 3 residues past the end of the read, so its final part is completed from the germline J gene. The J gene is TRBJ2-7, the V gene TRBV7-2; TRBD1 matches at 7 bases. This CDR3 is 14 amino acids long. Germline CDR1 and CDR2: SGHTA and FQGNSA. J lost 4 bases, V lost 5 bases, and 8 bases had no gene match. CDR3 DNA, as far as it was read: TGTGCCAGCAGCCGCGGACAGGTGGGTTACGAG. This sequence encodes CASSRGQVGYE. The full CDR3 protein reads CASSRGQVGYEQYF.

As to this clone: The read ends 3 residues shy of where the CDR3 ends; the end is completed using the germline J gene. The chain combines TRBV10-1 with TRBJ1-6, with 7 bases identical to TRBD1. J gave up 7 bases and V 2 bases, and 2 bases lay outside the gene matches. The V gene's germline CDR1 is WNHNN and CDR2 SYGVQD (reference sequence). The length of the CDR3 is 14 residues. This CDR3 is CASSEGTVNSPLHF. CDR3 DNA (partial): TGCGCCAGCAGTGAGGGGACAGTCAATTCACCC.

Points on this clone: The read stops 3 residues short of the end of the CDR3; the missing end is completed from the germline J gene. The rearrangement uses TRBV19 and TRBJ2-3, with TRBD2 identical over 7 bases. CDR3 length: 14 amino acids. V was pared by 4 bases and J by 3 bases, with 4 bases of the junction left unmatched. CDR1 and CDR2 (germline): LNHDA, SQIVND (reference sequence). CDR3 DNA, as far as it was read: TGTGCCAGTAGTAAGCGGGAAGGAACAGATACG. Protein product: CASSKREGTDT. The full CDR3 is CASSKREGTDTQYF.

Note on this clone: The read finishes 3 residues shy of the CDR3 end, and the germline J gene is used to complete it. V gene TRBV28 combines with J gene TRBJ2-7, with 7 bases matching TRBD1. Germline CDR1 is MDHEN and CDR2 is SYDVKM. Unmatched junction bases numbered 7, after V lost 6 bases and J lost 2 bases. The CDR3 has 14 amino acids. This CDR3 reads CASSRTGGTYEQYF. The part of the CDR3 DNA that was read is TGTGCCAGCAGCCGGACAGGAGGCACCTACGAG.

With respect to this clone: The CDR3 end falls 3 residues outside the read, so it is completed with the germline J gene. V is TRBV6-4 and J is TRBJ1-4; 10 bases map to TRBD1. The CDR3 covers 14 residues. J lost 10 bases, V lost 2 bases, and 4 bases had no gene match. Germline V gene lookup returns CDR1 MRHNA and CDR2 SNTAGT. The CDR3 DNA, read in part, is TGTGCCAGCAGTGACAGGGACAGGGGTGTAAAA. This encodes CASSDRDRGVK. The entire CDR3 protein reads CASSDRDRGVKLFF.

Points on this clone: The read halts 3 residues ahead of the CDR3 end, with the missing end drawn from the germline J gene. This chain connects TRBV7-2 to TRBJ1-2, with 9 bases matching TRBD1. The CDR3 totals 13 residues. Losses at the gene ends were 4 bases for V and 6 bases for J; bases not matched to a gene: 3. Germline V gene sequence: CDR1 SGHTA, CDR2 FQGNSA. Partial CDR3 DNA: TGTGCCAGCAGCTCTGGGACAGGGAATGGC. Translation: CASSSGTGNG. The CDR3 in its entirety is CASSSGTGNGYTF.

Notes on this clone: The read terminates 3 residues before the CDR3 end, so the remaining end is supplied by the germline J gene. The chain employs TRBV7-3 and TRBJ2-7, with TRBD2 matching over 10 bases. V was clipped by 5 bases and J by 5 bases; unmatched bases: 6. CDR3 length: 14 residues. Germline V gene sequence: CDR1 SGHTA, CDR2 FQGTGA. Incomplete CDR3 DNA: TGTGCCAGCAGCCCAAGCGGGGGGGATCACGAG. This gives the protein CASSPSGGDHE. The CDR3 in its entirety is CASSPSGGDHEQYF.

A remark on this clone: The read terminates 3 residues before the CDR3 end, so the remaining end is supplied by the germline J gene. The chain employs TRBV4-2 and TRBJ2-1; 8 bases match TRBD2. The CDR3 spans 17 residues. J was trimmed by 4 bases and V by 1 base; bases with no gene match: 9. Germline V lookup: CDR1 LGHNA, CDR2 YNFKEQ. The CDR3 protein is CASSQGRAGALYNEQFF. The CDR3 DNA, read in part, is TGTGCCAGCAGCCAAGGCCGAGCGGGAGCCCTGTACAATGAG.